This T cell receptor (beta chain) was sequenced for a study of beta chain features in type 1 diabetes. Turning to the study itself: Similarity in age, gender and cell yields was seen between patients and healthy donors. In all, 85 million to 130 million sorted cells from all samples were analyzed. Study outcomes and limitations: Whether TCRB rearrangement is influenced by HLA type went unresolved here. Type 1 diabetes patients had moderately but significantly shorter TCRB CDR3s in all four CD4+ subsets.

CDR3 length equals 15 residues. V was pared by 4 bases and J by 3 bases, with 6 bases of the junction left unmatched. CDR1 SGHRS and CDR2 YFSETQ come from the germline V gene. As to this clone: Its antigen remains unknown.

Stem cell-like memory, regulatory, central memory and naive CD4+ cells were sorted via CD45RO/CCR7/CD25/CD127/CD95/CD27. Sequencing targeted expressed TCRB transcripts, as all isolated RNA had been reverse transcribed. Some clones are missing from TCRdb's copy, which holds only in-frame ones; the method was immunoSEQ multiplex PCR. The data contain 250,000 to 350,000 clones, 15% of them singletons. The V gene is TRBV5-1, the J gene TRBJ2-7, with 11 bases aligning to TRBD1. Material for sequencing was naive CD4+ T cells from blood. This clonotype was obtained from a man aged 18 to 29 with type 1 diabetes. This chain's CDR3 is CASSRTGTGGYEQYF. The CDR3 coding sequence is TGCGCCAGCAGCCGAACCGGGACAGGGGGCTACGAGCAGTACTTC.